A selection of T cell receptor beta chains follows, all from one sample in a study of CD8+ T cells in alopecia areata. TCRdb keeps only in-frame clones here, not all; method: immunoSEQ multiplex PCR. The table shows around 300,000 clones, with 60% occurring only once. Sequences were derived from CD4+ T cells sorted from blood, sampled at week 52, from a patient treated with tofacitinib. The receptors shown here come from a human donor with alopecia areata. Both conserved end residues are part of each CDR3. D genes are given only for firm matches. Some rows have no size entry. The others give once, few or many, or a class for an expanded clone.

j_call,v_call,clone_size,d_call,cdr3_aa,cdr3_nt
TRBJ1-2,TRBV29-1,NA,NA,CSVDRDGALYGYTF,TGCAGCGTTGACCGGGACGGAGCCCTCTATGGCTACACCTTC
TRBJ1-5,TRBV7-2,NA,NA,CASSLHGDQPQHF,TGTGCCAGCAGCTTACACGGAGATCAGCCCCAGCATTTT
TRBJ2-5,TRBV29-1,once,NA,CSVEQGGETQYF,TGCAGCGTTGAACAGGGTGGAGAGACCCAGTACTTC
TRBJ2-7,TRBV4-2,NA,NA,CASSQAVFYEQYF,TGTGCCAGCAGCCAAGCGGTCTTCTACGAGCAGTACTTC
TRBJ2-5,TRBV5-4,once,TRBD2,CASSLSRASGAGETQYF,TGTGCCAGCAGCTTGTCGCGGGCTAGCGGGGCTGGGGAGACCCAGTACTTC
TRBJ2-1,TRBV4-3,NA,NA,CASSLDTSSYNEQFF,TGCGCCAGCAGCCTAGACACGAGCTCCTACAATGAGCAGTTCTTC
TRBJ1-3,TRBV19,NA,NA,CASGTALGNTIYF,TGTGCCAGCGGGACGGCCCTTGGAAACACCATATATTTT
TRBJ2-5,TRBV30,NA,NA,CAWTRDQETQYF,TGTGCCTGGACGAGGGACCAAGAGACCCAGTACTTC
TRBJ2-1,TRBV29-1,NA,TRBD1,CSAGTGVRDNEQFF,TGCAGCGCCGGAACAGGGGTGAGGGACAATGAGCAGTTCTTC
TRBJ2-2,TRBV14,NA,NA,CASSPFTGAGELFF,TGTGCCAGCAGCCCGTTCACTGGAGCCGGGGAGCTGTTTTTT